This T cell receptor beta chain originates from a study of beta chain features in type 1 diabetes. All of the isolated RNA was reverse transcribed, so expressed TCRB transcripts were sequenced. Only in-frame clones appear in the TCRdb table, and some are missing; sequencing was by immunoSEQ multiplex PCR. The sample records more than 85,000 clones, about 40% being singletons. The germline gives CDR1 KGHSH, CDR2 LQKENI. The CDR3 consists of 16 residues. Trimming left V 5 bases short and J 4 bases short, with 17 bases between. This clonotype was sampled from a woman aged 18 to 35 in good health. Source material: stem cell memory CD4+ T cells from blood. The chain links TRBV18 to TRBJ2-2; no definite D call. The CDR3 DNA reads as TGTGCCAGCTCAAGCCCAAGCCGACTCAGCACCGGGGAGCTGTTTTTT. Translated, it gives CASSSPSRLSTGELFF. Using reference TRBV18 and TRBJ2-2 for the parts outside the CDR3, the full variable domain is NAGVMQNPRHLVRRRGQEARLRCSPMKGHSHVYWYRQLPEEGLKFMVYLQKENIIDESGMPKERFSAEFPKEGPSILRIQQVVRGDSAAYFCASSSPSRLSTGELFFGEGSRLTVL.